This TCR beta chain appears in the sequencing data of a study of prognosis after radiotherapy for stage I lung cancer (dated by TCRdb to 2020 to 2023). With respect to the entire study: Between April 2018 and January 2019, under 20 stage I NSCLC patients were enrolled in Nanjing, China. Approximately 14 of the patients presented with newly diagnosed primary stage I lung tumors; five or six had oligometastatic NSCLC following surgical resection of the primary tumor. All patients were regarded as medically inoperable, because of comorbidities in about a dozen patients and refusal of surgery in more than 5 patients. The cohort comprised fewer than 15 men and more than 5 women with a median age of around 73 years, ranging from roughly 50 to 84 years. Approximately 13 patients had adenocarcinoma and roughly 7 had squamous cell carcinoma as the tumor histology. Image-guided IMRT or VMAT was used to deliver SBRT in 3 to 5 fractions at a biologically effective dose of at least 100 Gy. No patient received concurrent therapy alongside SBRT. Four of the 19 patients developed distant metastases after SBRT, at a median of around 7 months; the other 15 showed no significant progression. This study profiled peripheral blood TCR beta repertoires from stage I NSCLC patients before and after stereotactic body radiotherapy and linked the repertoires to distant failure. A total of 40 or so blood samples from 20 or so patients were sequenced, with one sample obtained before and one obtained after SBRT for each patient. What the study reported, not specific to this receptor: None of the reported P values were adjusted for multiple comparisons. After SBRT, the count of unique TCR clones dropped from a median of roughly 10,000 beforehand to roughly 7,000 afterward (Wilcoxon paired P=0.011). The study was limited by its small cohort and short follow-up, and the findings require independent validation. Post-SBRT Shannon entropy and its change from baseline were lower in patients who developed distant metastases; baseline Shannon entropy was not associated with metastases. TRBV and TRBJ usage frequencies reportedly varied with metastasis status, involving two V genes at baseline and several V and two J genes after SBRT. Tumor specificity of expanded TCR clones was not determined.

A history of other malignancies or of prior chemotherapy or radiotherapy was absent in all patients, and node-negative disease was shown on CT and PET/CT in all patients. At each of two time points, around 6 milliliters of peripheral venous blood were collected into EDTA tubes. Ficoll-Paque Plus density-gradient centrifugation was used to isolate PBMCs. Right after collection, samples were placed at -80 degrees C and kept there until analysis. The CDR3 has 20 amino acids, counting the end cysteine and phenylalanine. The only DNA kept is the CDR3, 60 bases in frame from the first base. CDR1 SGHAT and CDR2 FQNNGV are derived from the germline V gene. The germline V and J ends show losses of 4 bases and 1 base respectively, and no gene match explains 11 bases of the junction. The TCR beta CDR3 region was amplified from genomic DNA by two rounds of multiplex PCR. In the first PCR round, primers specific to each TRBV and TRBJ gene were used, and the primer sequences were filed in Chinese patent CN105087789A. The second PCR round used universal primers. The Roche High Pure PCR Template Preparation Kit was used to extract genomic DNA from frozen PBMCs. An Illumina HiSeq 3000 was used to sequence the libraries paired-end with 151 bp reads. In the authors' own workflow: CutAdapt was used to discard raw reads that did not contain the multiplex PCR primer sequences. PEAR was used to merge high-quality paired reads into contigs. TRB V, D and J gene segments were assigned to each contig with MiXCR by alignment to reference sequences. To remove sequencing errors, CDR3 sequences were clustered according to base quality and sequence similarity. Shannon entropy normalized by the natural log of productive TCR sequence number was used as the measure of diversity. To get clonality, Shannon entropy was divided by the natural log of the number of unique clonotypes, and that result was subtracted from one. Using the Youden index from ROC curves, the researchers picked the repertoire-metric cut-offs for progression-free survival, and all analyses were carried out in R 3.5.3. In-frame beta chains were kept once TCRdb had trimmed the public reads at Q25 with fastp and called clones with MiXCR. When rows share a CDR3 protein, they turn into one entry using the most common DNA and genes. TCRdb's processing, not the authors', yielded these V and J calls. Recorded for this sample are almost 40,000 distinct CDR3 sequences; roughly a quarter of them occurred a single time. The ten top clones hold less than 30% of the sample.

This clonotype was seen ten or more times. No cognate antigen has been identified for it. The sample holds no much larger clone one base away, and base qualities are not on file. Sequencing used PBMCs, obtained before or after stereotactic body radiation therapy (not recorded which). This receptor was taken from a donor aged 50 or older with non-small cell lung cancer. The chain links TRBV11-2 with TRBJ2-3; 16 bases in the middle match TRBD2. The bases read TGTGCCAGCAGCTCCGGGAGGGGACTAGCGGGGGGGCTGGGCACAGATACGCAGTATTTT. The translation is CASSSGRGLAGGLGTDTQYF.